This is a list of T cell receptor beta chains from one sample in a study of T cell repertoires in cytomegalovirus infection. These receptors' antigens are unknown. In TCRdb, the reads were re-called with MiXCR into one record per CDR3 protein. The profile covers 650,000 to 900,000 distinct CDR3 sequences, with about 33% appearing a single time and around 11% taken by the ten largest. The material sequenced was cultured CD8+ T cells from PBMCs, taken from culture after CMV antigen stimulation. All receptors derive from a human donor in good health (CMV status not recorded). Some clones in this sample may be carry-over from other donors' samples. CDR3s leave out the opening cysteine and the closing phenylalanine or tryptophan.

CDR3: ASSLTEEATNSPLH
J: TRBJ1-6
length: 14
V: TRBV28

CDR3: ASSLEDGIYEKLF
J: TRBJ1-4
length: 13
V: TRBV7-9

CDR3: ASSHTSSYNEQF
J: TRBJ2-1
length: 12
V: TRBV7-9

CDR3: ASGSGGFGYT
J: TRBJ1-2
length: 10
V: TRBV12-5

CDR3: ASSPVTGTVEQF
J: TRBJ2-1
length: 12
V: TRBV7-9

CDR3: ASSGRQGTIEDNEQF
J: TRBJ2-1
length: 15
V: TRBV5-4

CDR3: ASSPLRTLDNEQF
J: TRBJ2-1
length: 13
V: TRBV7-2

CDR3: ASSYRDRWQETQY
J: TRBJ2-5
length: 13
V: TRBV6-5

CDR3: ASSLTQVYNEQF
J: TRBJ2-1
length: 12
V: TRBV7-9

CDR3: SAHPRGPLIGDT
J: TRBJ1-2
length: 12
V: TRBV20-1

CDR3: ASSQVVRSSGNEQF
J: TRBJ2-1
length: 14
V: TRBV14

CDR3: ASSHYSYTGELF
J: TRBJ2-2
length: 12
V: TRBV4-1

CDR3: ASSWTSGGARNEQF
J: TRBJ2-1
length: 14
V: TRBV6-1

CDR3: SVELAGRSYNEQF
J: TRBJ2-1
length: 13
V: TRBV29-1

CDR3: ASSLEASNQPQH
J: TRBJ1-5
length: 12
V: TRBV7-9

CDR3: ASSLSGGWRNQPQH
J: TRBJ1-5
length: 14
V: TRBV27

CDR3: ASSQGSRTNYGYT
J: TRBJ1-2
length: 13
V: TRBV3-1

CDR3: ASSLKGAHTGELF
J: TRBJ2-2
length: 13
V: TRBV27

CDR3: ASSYSRNGNTGELF
J: TRBJ2-2
length: 14
V: TRBV6-5

CDR3: ASSSGTGGEMIGGYT
J: TRBJ1-2
length: 15
V: TRBV7-2

CDR3: ASSEAGPRGGTEAF
J: TRBJ1-1
length: 14
V: TRBV2

CDR3: ASQGFNQPQH
J: TRBJ1-5
length: 10
V: TRBV7-2

CDR3: ASSLGLLKNMNTEAF
J: TRBJ1-1
length: 15
V: TRBV12-3/TRBV12-4

CDR3: ASSSRLRQRITNEKLF
J: TRBJ1-4
length: 16
V: TRBV7-9

CDR3: ASSFRPPSVYEQF
J: TRBJ2-1
length: 13
V: TRBV12-3/TRBV12-4

CDR3: ASSLFRYTGNTEAF
J: TRBJ1-1
length: 14
V: TRBV28

CDR3: ASSIDLNTEAF
J: TRBJ1-1
length: 11
V: TRBV6-5

CDR3: ASSELTSGGLQETQY
J: TRBJ2-5
length: 15
V: TRBV6-1

CDR3: ASRKGQGELF
J: TRBJ2-2
length: 10
V: TRBV12-3/TRBV12-4

CDR3: ASSYPDLTHEQF
J: TRBJ2-1
length: 12
V: TRBV7-9

CDR3: ASSQTALTKNIQY
J: TRBJ2-4
length: 13
V: TRBV4-1

CDR3: ASSLHVGDRGSGNEQF
J: TRBJ2-1
length: 16
V: TRBV27

CDR3: ASSLGSLPGAKNIQY
J: TRBJ2-4
length: 15
V: TRBV7-2

CDR3: ASRIEGPSGYNEQF
J: TRBJ2-1
length: 14
V: TRBV6-1

CDR3: ASSAREGQGFSYEQY
J: TRBJ2-7
length: 15
V: TRBV7-8

CDR3: ASSLRGGSTYEQY
J: TRBJ2-7
length: 13
V: TRBV7-9

CDR3: ASSLNGGSSYEQY
J: TRBJ2-7
length: 13
V: TRBV5-4

CDR3: ASSYSRQPFRGIEY
J: TRBJ2-4
length: 14
V: TRBV6-2/TRBV6-3

CDR3: ASSKDARTLSGYT
J: TRBJ1-2
length: 13
V: TRBV12-3/TRBV12-4

CDR3: ASSGGGEATGELF
J: TRBJ2-2
length: 13
V: TRBV4-2

CDR3: SVEEGTEAF
J: TRBJ1-1
length: 9
V: TRBV29-1